This T cell receptor beta chain is from a study of blood T cell repertoires in COVID-19. The wider study: The origin of the acute and convalescent COVID-19 samples was the United States, Italy and Spain. Sources were T cells, B-cell-depleted T cells, or PBMCs; the material itself was cDNA or gDNA.

Clones were sequenced by immunoSEQ multiplex PCR, and TCRdb holds only the in-frame ones, with some missing. Seen here are roughly 120,000 clones, roughly 80% observed once, and the top ten hold around 6.6%. V was trimmed by 3 bases and J by 2 bases, leaving 6 bases between them. CDR1 and CDR2 (germline): SGHNT, YENEEA. This CDR3 has 13 residues. The J gene is TRBJ2-3, the V gene TRBV11-3; possible D gene TRBD1, 6 bases. Sequencing input: peripheral blood. The clonotype originates from a man between 65 and 79 years old with acute or convalescent COVID-19. The CDR3 sequence is CASSLGATDTQYF. CDR3 bases: TGTGCCAGCAGCTTGGGGGCCACAGATACGCAGTATTTT.